This T cell receptor beta chain was captured by sequencing in a study of beta chain features in type 1 diabetes listed by TCRdb under 2018. Context from the whole study: Mean age, gender distribution, total cell number and subset yield did not differ between patients and healthy donors. A total of 100 million to 110 million sorted cells were examined across all samples, and a strong correlation was observed between cell number per subset and RNA yield. In the study, TCRB repertoires of sorted circulating CD4+ T cell subsets from recently diagnosed type 1 diabetes patients were compared with those of matched healthy donors. Naive and central memory subsets were obtained from all 30 or so donors, but regulatory and stem cell-like memory subsets were isolated from only 8 patients and roughly 8 healthy donors. What the study reported, not specific to this receptor: PCR might favor shorter templates, but patient and control samples were amplified and corrected together, so any skew would affect both groups equally. A moderate but significant shortening of TCRB CDR3 length was observed in type 1 diabetes patients in all four CD4+ subsets. Only small numbers of individuals were included in the HLA sub-analyses, which left unresolved whether HLA type had any influence on TCRB rearrangement. Naive, central memory and regulatory TCRB repertoires appeared to be more similar among patients than among healthy donors. At VDJ recombination sites, type 1 diabetes patients had fewer insertions and more deleted nucleotides, which implies abnormalities in thymic rearrangement. Because cDNA was sequenced instead of genomic DNA, activated cells with high expression could be over-represented, although the groups did not differ in activation or CD3 levels.

The CDR1 and CDR2 encoded by the germline V gene are SGHTS and YDEGEE. A distance of 7 bases separates the germline ends of V and J, which lose 0 bases and 0 bases respectively. Measured from the cysteine to the phenylalanine, the CDR3 is 16 residues long. CDR3 DNA only is kept here, 48 bases in frame from base 1. Each donor gave one peripheral blood draw, approximately 110 mL on average, collected into heparinised tubes. A BD FACSAria II and a panel including CD45RO, CCR7, CD25, CD127, CD95 and CD27 were used to sort naive, central memory, regulatory and stem cell-like memory CD4+ T cells. Every sorted population had a purity above 95%. PBMCs were isolated immediately by Lymphoprep density gradient centrifugation and stained directly without culture. To minimize batch effects, samples were stained and sorted in pairs, one healthy donor with one patient per experiment. The entire isolated RNA was reverse transcribed using the High Capacity cDNA Reverse Transcription Kit, and thus expressed TCRB transcripts were sequenced. Deep immunoSEQ sequencing was applied to naive, central memory and regulatory T cell samples, giving an average of around 3.8 million total reads per sample. Sorted cells were lysed in RLT buffer and RNA was extracted with DNase-treated RNeasy Micro or Mini kits, depending on cell number. To prevent cross-contamination, every cell subset was processed on its own, while patient and healthy donor samples were processed together. Using the immunoSEQ multiplex PCR, TCRB sequences were amplified from cDNA into 87-bp fragments spanning the CDR3 region. Sequencing of the amplicons was done on the Illumina HiSeq platform. The published analysis was carried out like this. Synthetic template baselines were used to correct PCR bias computationally, reads within Hamming distance 2 were collapsed, and singletons that could not be merged were discarded. By aligning reads against IMGT, V, D and J genes, CDR3 length, and insertions or deletions at six rearrangement sites were assigned. Within each subset, clonotype counts were normalized to sorted cell number, after which true diversity and Gini coefficients were computed with the tcR R package. The overlap coefficient, calculated on TCRB nucleotide sequences, was used to measure repertoire sharing. Drawn from immuneACCESS, this table holds only the in-frame rearrangements with V and J called that TCRdb kept. Clones are partly lost; checked studies trace under half to an unresolved V gene and leave the rest unexplained. Clone size and V and J calls were adopted from that table, with D and trimming inferred from the DNA. The sample data list approximately 150,000 clones, and 13% of these were observed just once. The ten most abundant clones make up less than 1.5% of the sample.

As regards this clone: Its binding antigen is unknown. This clone may be a read error of a much larger clone one base away.

This sequence uses TRBV5-8 and TRBJ2-6, with an unclear D gene assignment. The sequencing sample was made of central memory CD4+ T cells from blood. The sequence came from a man aged 18 to 29 with type 1 diabetes. The nucleotide sequence is given as TGTGCCAGCAGCTTGGGCGTCGCCTCTGGGGCCAACGTCCTGACTTTC. Its protein product is CASSLGVASGANVLTF. Extended through the reference TRBV5-8 and TRBJ2-6 proteins, this CDR3 yields the full variable domain: EAGVTQSPTHLIKTRGQQATLRCSPISGHTSVYWYQQALGLGLQFLLWYDEGEERNRGNFPPRFSGRQFPNYSSELNVNALELEDSALYLCASSLGVASGANVLTFGAGSRLTVL.